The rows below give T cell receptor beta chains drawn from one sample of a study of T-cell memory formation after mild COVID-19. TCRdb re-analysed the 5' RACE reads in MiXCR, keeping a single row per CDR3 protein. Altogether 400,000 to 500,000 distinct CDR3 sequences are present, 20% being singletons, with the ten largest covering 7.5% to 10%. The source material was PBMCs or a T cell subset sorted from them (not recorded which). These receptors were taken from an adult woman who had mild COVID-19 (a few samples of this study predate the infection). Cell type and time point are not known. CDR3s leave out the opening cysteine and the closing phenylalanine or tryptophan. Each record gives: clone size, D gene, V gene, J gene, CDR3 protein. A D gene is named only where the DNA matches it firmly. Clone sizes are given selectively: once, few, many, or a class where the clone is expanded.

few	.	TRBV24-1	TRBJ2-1	ATSDLGSEQDEQF
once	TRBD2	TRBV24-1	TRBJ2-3	ATSGTRSRTDTQY
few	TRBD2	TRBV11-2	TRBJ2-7	ASSLTSGSGNEQY
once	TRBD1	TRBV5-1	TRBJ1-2	ASRGQDGSGYT
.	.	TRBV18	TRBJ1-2	ASSQGQGSYGYT
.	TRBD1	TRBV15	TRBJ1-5	ATSRTITGGGQPQH
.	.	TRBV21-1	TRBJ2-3	ASSKGGGGSGTDTQY
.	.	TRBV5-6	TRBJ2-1	ASSRGRPSPYNEQF
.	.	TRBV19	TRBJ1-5	ASSIDGWRDQPQH
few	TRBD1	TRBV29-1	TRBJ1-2	SVGTGTGVNYGYT
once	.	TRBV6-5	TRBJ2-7	ASRRLTDSSYEQY
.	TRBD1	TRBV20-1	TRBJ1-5	SARDLGTAPRNQPQH
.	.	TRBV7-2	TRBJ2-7	ASSQETPAGAYEQY
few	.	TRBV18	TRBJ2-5	ASSFAGTQETQY
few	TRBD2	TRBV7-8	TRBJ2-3	ASSFPGTSGTDTQY
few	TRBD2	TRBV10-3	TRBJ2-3	AISGGVGGNTDTQY
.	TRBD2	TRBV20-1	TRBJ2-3	SARDPPRGGGADTQY
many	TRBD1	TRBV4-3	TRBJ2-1	ASSLLTGALPSYNEQF
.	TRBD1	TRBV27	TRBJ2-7	ASGTGYRTYEQY
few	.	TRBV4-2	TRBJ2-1	ASSQRRDGYNEQF
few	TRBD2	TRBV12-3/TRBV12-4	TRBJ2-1	ASSEWAGGPGDEQF
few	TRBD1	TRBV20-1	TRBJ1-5	SARDIRRSGGQPQH
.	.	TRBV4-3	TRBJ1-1	ASSNGLDVNTEAF
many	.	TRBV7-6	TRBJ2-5	ASSFGLRYQETQY
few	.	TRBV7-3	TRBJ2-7	ASRRAGAPTYEQY
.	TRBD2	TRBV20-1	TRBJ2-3	SASSGGRLSTDTQY
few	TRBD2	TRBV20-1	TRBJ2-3	SAISGGGSTDTQY
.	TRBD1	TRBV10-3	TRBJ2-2	AISEERGPGELF
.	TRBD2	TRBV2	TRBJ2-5	ASSLTSGGGKTQY
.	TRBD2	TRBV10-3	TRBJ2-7	AISEGLAGGYEQY
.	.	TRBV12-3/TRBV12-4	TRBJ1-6	ASSLVPWTPSPSPLH
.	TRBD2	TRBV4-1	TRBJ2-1	ASTRDGGTYNEQF
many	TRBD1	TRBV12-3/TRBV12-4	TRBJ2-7	ASSSTGGSYEQY
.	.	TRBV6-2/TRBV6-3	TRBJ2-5	ASSYSRVKETQY
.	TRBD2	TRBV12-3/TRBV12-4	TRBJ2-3	ASRGPSGGGRADTQY
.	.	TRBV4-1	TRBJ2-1	ASSQARDPPLEQF
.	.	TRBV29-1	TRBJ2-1	SPGQPQF
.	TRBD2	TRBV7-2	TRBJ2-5	ASSLGGGAGETQY
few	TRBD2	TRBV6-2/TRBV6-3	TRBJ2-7	ASSYVAGESLASYEQY
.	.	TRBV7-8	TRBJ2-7	ASSLRQRPNSYEQY
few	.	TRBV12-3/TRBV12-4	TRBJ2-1	ASSLREILEQF
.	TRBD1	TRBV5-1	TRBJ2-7	ASSLFAGTGDEQY
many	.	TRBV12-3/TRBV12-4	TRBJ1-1	ASSLAQNTEAF
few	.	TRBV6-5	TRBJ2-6	ASSYGTWNFSGANVLT
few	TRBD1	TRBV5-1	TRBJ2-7	ASSSGTGGTYEQY
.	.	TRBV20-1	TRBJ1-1	SAREFTEAF
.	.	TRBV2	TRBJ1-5	ATKGNGGNQPQH
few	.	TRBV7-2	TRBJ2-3	ASSLEFRVTDTQY
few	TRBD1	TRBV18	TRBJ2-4	ASSPPGQGQGIQY
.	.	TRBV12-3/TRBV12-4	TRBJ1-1	ASSLTSWDTEAF
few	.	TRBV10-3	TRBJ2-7	AISGRAGVGYEQY